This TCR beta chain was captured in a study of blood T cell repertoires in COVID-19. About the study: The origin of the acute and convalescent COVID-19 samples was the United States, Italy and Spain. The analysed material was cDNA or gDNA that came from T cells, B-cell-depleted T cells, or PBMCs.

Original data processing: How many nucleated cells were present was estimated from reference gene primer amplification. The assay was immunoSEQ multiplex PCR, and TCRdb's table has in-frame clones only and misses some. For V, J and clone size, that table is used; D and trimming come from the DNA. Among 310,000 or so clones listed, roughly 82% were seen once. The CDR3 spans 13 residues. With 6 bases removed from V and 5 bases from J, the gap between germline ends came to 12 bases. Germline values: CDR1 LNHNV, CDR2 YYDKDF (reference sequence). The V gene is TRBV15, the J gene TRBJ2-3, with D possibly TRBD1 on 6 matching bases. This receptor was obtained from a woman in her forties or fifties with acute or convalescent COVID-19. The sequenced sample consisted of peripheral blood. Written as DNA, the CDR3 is TGTGCCACCAGGGGCCGCAGGGGAGATACGCAGTATTTT. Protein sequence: CATRGRRGDTQYF.